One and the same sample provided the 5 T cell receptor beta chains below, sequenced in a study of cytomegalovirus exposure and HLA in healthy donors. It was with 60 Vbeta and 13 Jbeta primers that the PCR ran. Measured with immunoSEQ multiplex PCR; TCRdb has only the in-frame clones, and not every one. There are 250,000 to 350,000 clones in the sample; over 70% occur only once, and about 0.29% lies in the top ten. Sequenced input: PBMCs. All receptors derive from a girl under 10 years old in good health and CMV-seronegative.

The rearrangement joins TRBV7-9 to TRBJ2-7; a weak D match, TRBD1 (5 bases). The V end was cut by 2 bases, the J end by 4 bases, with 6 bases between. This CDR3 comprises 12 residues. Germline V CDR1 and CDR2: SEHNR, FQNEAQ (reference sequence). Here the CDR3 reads CASSLQGYEQYF. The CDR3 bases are TGTGCCAGCAGCTTACAGGGTTACGAGCAGTACTTC. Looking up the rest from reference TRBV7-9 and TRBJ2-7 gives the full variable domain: DTGVSQNPRHKITKRGQNVTFRCDPISEHNRLYWYRQTLGQGPEFLTYFQNEAQLEKSRLLSDRFSAERPKGSFSTLEIQRTEQGDSAMYLCASSLQGYEQYFGPGTRLTVT.

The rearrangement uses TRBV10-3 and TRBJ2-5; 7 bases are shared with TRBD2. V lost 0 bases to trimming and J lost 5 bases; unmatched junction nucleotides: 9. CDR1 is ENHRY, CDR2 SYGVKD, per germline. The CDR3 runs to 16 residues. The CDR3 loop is CAISESVALGGETQYF. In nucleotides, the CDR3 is TGTGCCATCAGTGAGTCCGTGGCCCTGGGAGGGGAGACCCAGTACTTC.

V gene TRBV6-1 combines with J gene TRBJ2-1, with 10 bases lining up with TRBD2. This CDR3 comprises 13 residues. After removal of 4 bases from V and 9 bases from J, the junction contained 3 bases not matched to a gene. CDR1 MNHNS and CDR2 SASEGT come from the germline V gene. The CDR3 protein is CASSVERGGEQFF. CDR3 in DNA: TGTGCCAGCAGTGTCGAGCGGGGGGGTGAGCAGTTCTTC.

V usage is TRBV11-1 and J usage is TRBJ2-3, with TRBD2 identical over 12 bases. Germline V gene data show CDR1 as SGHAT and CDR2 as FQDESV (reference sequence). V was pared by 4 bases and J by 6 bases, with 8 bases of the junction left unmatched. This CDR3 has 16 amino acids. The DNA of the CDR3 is TGTGCCAGCAGCTCCACAAGACTAGCGGGAGTGGATACGCAGTATTTT. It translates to CASSSTRLAGVDTQYF.

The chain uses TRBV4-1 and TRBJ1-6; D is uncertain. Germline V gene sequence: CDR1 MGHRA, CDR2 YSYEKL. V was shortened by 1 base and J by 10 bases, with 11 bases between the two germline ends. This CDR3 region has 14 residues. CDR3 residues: CASSQGSGGSPLHF. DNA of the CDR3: TGCGCCAGCAGCCAAGGAAGTGGAGGATCACCCCTCCACTTT.